The clone carrying this T cell receptor beta chain showed up just a few times. These data originate in a study of breast tumors, draining lymph nodes, adjacent tissues. The lymph nodes were axillary draining lymph nodes from breast cancer patients. Via MiXCR, TCRdb re-called the multiplex PCR reads, giving one row per CDR3 protein. The sample carries 100,000 to 150,000 distinct CDR3 sequences, approximately 20% recorded once. Germline CDR1 reads MNHEY; CDR2 reads SMNVEV (reference sequence). V was pared by 3 bases and J by 2 bases, with 8 bases between. CDR3 length: 14 residues. V is TRBV27 and J is TRBJ1-3, with D possibly TRBD1 on 5 matching bases. Sequencing was carried out using axillary lymph node tissue. This receptor was obtained from a female donor with breast cancer. Some clones in this sample may be carry-over from other donors' samples. CDR3 residues: CASSLAGPGNTIYF. The CDR3 nucleotides read TGTGCCAGCAGTTTGGCGGGGCCTGGAAACACCATATATTTT.